These 2 T cell receptor beta chains originate from one sample sequenced in a study of blood T cell repertoires in COVID-19 (dated by TCRdb to 2020 to 2021). The receptor library was made with the immunoSEQ multiplex PCR assay. The clones in this table, taken by TCRdb from immuneACCESS, are in-frame only. Not every clone is retained; where verified, under half of the shortfall comes from an unresolved V gene, and the cause of the rest is unknown. This sample comprises around 330,000 clones, around nine tenths of them detected only once. The top ten constitute approximately 4.7% of the sample. Specimen: PBMCs or T cells enriched from blood (not recorded which). All receptors come from a man in his 60s who had recovered from COVID-19.

The chain has TRBV6-6 and TRBJ2-7; a possible D gene is TRBD1 (5 bases). The CDR3 has 15 amino acids. The germline CDR1 and CDR2 sequences are MNHNY and SVGAGI (reference sequence). V was trimmed by 0 bases and J by 2 bases, leaving 11 bases between them. The CDR3 coding sequence is TGTGCCAGCAGTTACTCGGCAGGGCAAACCTACGAGCAGTACTTC. This encodes CASSYSAGQTYEQYF.

The genes are TRBV11-2 and TRBJ1-6; D remains unclear. Trimming left V 3 bases short and J 7 bases short, with 7 bases between. The CDR3 sequence is 13 residues long. Germline V gives CDR1 SGHAT, CDR2 FQNNGV. This CDR3 reads CASSLARNSPLHF. Written as DNA, the CDR3 is TGTGCCAGCAGCTTGGCCCGAAATTCACCCCTCCACTTT.